Sequencing of this TCR beta chain was carried out in a study of blood T cells in healthy people across ages. The second PCR ran about 6 to 11 cycles with a sample-barcoded 5' primer and J-beta primers. TCRdb ran MiXCR on the 5' RACE reads and lists one entry per CDR3 protein. The sample records around 1.7 million distinct CDR3 sequences, about 30% being singletons. This CDR3 contains 17 residues. V was pared by 0 bases and J by 7 bases, with 20 bases between. Germline V gene data show CDR1 as SGHRS and CDR2 as YFSETQ. Sequencing was carried out using blood. This rearrangement joins TRBV5-1 to TRBJ2-1, with D tentatively TRBD1 (6 bases). The source is a woman aged 25 to 45 in good health. CDR3 loop: CASSLGELGDKGNEQFF. The CDR3 bases are TGCGCCAGCAGCTTGGGGGAACTAGGGGACAAGGGGAATGAGCAGTTCTTC.